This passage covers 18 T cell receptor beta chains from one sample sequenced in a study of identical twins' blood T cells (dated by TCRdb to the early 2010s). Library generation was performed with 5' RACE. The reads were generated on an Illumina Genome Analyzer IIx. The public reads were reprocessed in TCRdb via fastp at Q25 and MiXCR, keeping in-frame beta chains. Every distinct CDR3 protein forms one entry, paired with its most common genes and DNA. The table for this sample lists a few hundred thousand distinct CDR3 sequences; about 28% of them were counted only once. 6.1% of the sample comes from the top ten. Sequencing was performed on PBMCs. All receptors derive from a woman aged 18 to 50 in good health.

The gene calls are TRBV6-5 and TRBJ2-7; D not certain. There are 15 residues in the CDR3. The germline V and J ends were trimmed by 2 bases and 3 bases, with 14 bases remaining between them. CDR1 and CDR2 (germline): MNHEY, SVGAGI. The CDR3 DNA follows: TGTGCCAGCAGTTACGGACGCCCTGGGGTCTACGAGCAGTACTTC. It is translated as CASSYGRPGVYEQYF.

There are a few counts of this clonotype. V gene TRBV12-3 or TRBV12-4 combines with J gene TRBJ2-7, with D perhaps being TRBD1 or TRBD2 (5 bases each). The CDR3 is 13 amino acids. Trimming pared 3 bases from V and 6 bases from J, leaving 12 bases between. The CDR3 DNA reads TGTGCCAGCAGTTTGGGGACGGACCTCGAGCAGTACTTC. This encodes CASSLGTDLEQYF.

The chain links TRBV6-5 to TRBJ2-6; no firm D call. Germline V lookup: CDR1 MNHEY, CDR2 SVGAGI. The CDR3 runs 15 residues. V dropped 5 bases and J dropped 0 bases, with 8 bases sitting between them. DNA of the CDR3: TGTGCCAGCAGTCGCCCCTTCTCTGGGGCCAACGTCCTGACTTTC. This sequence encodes CASSRPFSGANVLTF.

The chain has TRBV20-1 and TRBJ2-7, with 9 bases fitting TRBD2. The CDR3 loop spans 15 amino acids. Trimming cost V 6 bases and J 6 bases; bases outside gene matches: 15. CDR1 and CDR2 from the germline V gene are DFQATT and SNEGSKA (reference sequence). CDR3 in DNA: TGCAGTGCCCTAGCGTATAGCGGGAGTCTAGGCGAGCAGTACTTC. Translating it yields CSALAYSGSLGEQYF.

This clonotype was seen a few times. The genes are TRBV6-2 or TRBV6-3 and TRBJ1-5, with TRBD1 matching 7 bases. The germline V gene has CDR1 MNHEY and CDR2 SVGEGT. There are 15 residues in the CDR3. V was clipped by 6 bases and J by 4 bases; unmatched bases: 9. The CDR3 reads CASRGTGAFNQPQHF. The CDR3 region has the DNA TGTGCCAGCAGGGGAACAGGGGCCTTTAATCAGCCCCAGCATTTT.

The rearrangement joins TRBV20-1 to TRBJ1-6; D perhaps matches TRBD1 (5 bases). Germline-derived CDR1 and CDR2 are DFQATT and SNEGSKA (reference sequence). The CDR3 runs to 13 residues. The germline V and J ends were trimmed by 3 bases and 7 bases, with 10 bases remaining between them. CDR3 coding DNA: TGCAGTGCTAGTCAGGGCGGCAATTCACCCCTCCACTTT. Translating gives CSASQGGNSPLHF.

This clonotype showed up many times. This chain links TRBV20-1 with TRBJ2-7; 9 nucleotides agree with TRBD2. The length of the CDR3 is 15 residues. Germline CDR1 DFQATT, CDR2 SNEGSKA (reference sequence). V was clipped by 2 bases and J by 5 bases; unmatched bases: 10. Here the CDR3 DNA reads TGCAGTGCTAGACCCATTAGCGGGAGTAAAGACGAGCAGTACTTC. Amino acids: CSARPISGSKDEQYF.

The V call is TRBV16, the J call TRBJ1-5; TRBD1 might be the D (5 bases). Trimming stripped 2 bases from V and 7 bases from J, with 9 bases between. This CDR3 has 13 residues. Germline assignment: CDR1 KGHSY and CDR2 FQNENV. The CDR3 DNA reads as TGTGCCAGCAGCCAAGCAGGGTACCAGCCCCAGCATTTT. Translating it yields CASSQAGYQPQHF.

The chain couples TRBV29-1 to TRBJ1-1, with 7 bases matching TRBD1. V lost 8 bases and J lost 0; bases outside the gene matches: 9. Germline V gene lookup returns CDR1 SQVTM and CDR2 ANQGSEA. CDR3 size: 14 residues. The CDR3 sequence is CSIPLGTVNTEAFF. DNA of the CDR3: TGCAGCATTCCGCTCGGGACAGTGAACACTGAAGCTTTCTTT.

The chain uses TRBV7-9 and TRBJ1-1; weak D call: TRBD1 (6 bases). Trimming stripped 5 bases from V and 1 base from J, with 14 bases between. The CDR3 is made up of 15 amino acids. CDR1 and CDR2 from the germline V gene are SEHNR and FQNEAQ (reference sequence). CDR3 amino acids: CASSTRGGPNTEAFF. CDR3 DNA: TGTGCCAGCAGCACTAGGGGGGGTCCGAACACTGAAGCTTTCTTT.

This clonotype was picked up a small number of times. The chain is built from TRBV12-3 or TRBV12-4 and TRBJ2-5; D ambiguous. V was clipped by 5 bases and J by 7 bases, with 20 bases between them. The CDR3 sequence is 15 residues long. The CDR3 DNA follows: TGTGCCAGCAGTCTCGACCCCAAGCCCGGCAGGACCCAGTACTTC. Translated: CASSLDPKPGRTQYF.

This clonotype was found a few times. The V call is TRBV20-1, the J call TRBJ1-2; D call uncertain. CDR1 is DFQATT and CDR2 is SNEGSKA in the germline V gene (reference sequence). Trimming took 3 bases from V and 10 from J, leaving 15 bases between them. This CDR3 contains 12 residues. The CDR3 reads CSASPSGRLYTF. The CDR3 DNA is TGCAGTGCTAGCCCCTCCGGGCGGCTCTACACCTTC.

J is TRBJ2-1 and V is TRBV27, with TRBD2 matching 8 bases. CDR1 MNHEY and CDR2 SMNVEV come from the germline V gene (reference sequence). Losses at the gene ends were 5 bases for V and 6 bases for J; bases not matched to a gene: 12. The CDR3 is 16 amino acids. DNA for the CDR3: TGTGCCAGCAGTCGGCCTCTAGCGGGTGGGGCCAATGAGCAGTTCTTC. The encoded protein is CASSRPLAGGANEQFF.

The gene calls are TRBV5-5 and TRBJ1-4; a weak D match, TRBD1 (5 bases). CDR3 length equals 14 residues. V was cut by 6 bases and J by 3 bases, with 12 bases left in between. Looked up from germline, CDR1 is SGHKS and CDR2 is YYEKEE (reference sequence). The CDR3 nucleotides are TGTGCCAGCACCCTGGTAGGGGCTAATGAAAAACTGTTTTTT. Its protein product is CASTLVGANEKLFF.

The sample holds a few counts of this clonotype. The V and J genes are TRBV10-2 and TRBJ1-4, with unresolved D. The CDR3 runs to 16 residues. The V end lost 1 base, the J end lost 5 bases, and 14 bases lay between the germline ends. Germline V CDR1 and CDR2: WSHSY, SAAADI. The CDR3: CASSELVDFTNEKLFF. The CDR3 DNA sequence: TGCGCCAGCAGTGAGTTGGTCGACTTTACGAATGAAAAACTGTTTTTT.

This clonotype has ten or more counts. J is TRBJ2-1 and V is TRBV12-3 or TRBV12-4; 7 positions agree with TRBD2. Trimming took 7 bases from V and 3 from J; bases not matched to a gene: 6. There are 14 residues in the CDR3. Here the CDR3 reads CASTPGGIYNEQFF. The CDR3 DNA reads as TGTGCCAGCACCCCGGGGGGAATCTACAATGAGCAGTTCTTC.

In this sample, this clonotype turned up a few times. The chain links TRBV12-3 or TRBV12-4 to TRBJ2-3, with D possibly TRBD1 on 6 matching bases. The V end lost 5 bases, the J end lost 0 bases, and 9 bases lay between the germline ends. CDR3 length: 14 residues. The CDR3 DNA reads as TGTGCCAGCAGTCACAGGGAGAGCACAGATACGCAGTATTTT. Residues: CASSHRESTDTQYF.

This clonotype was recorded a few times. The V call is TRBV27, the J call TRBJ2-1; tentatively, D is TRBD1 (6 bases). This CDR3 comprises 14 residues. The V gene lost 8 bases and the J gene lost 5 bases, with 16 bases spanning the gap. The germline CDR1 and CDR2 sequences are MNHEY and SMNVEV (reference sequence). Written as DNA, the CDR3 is TGTGCCAGCTCTCGGCGACAGGCTAACAATGAGCAGTTCTTC. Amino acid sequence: CASSRRQANNEQFF.